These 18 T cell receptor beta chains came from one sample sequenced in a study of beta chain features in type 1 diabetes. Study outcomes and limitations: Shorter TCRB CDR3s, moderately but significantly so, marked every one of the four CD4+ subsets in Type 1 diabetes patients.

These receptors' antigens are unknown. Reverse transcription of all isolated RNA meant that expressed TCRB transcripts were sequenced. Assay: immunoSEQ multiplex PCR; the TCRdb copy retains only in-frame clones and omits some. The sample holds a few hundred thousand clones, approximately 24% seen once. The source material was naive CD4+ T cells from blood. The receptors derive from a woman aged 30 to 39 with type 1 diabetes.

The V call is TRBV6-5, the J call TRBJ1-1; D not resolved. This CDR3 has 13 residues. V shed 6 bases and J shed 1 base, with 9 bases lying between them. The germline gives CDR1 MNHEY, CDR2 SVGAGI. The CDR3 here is CASRKSGNTEAFF. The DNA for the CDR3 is TGTGCCAGCAGGAAGTCGGGGAACACTGAAGCTTTCTTT.

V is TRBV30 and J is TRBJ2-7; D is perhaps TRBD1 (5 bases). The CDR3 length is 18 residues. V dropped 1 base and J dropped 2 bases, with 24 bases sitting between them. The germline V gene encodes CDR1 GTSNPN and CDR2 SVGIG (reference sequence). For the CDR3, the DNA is TGTGCCTGGAGTGGGAAGGGGATGGGCGGCAGATCTCCCTACGAGCAGTACTTC. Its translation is CAWSGKGMGGRSPYEQYF. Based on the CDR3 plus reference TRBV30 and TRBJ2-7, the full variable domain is SQTIHQWPATLVQPVGSPLSLECTVEGTSNPNLYWYRQAAGRGLQLLFYSVGIGQISSEVPQNLSASRPQDRQFILSSKKLLLSDSGFYLCAWSGKGMGGRSPYEQYFGPGTRLTVT.

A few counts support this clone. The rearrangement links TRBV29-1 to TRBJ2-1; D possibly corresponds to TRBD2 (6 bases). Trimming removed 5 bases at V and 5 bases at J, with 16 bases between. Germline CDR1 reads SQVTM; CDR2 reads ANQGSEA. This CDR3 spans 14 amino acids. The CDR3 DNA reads TGCAGCGTTCTGCGGGGTTTAAGGGACAATGAGCAGTTCTTC. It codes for CSVLRGLRDNEQFF.

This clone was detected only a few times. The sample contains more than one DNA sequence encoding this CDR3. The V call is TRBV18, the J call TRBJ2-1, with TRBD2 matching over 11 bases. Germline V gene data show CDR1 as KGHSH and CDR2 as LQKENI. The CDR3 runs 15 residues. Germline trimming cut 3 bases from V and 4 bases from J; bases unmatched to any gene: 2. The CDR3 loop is CASSPGTSGYNEQFF. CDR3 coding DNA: TGTGCCAGCTCACCCGGGACTAGCGGTTACAATGAGCAGTTCTTC.

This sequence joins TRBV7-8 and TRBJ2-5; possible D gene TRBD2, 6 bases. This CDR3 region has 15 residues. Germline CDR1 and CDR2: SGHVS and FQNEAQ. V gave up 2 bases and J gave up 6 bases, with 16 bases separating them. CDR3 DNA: TGTGCCAGCAGCTTACCGGGGACGGGAGTGAAGACCCAGTACTTC. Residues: CASSLPGTGVKTQYF. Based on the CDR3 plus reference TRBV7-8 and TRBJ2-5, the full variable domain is GAGVSQSPRYKVAKRGQDVALRCDPISGHVSLFWYQQALGQGPEFLTYFQNEAQLDKSGLPSDRFFAERPEGSVSTLKIQRTQQEDSAVYLCASSLPGTGVKTQYFGPGTRLLVL.

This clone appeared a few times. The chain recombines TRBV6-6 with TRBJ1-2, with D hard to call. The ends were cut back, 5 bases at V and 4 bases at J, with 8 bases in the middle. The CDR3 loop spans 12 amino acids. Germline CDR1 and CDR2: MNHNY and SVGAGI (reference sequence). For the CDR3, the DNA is TGTGCCAGCAGTCGAACTGGCTATGGCTACACCTTC. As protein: CASSRTGYGYTF.

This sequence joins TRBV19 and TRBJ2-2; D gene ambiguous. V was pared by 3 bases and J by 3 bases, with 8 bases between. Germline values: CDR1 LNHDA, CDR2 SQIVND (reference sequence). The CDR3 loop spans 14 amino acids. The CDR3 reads CASSMYMDTGELFF. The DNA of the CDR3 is TGTGCCAGTAGTATGTACATGGACACCGGGGAGCTGTTTTTT.

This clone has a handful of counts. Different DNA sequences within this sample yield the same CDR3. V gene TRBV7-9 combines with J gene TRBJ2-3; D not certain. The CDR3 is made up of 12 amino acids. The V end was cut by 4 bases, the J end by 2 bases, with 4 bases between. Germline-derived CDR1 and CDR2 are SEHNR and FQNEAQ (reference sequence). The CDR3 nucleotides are TGTGCCAGCAGCTCGTCCACAGATACGCAGTATTTT. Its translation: CASSSSTDTQYF.

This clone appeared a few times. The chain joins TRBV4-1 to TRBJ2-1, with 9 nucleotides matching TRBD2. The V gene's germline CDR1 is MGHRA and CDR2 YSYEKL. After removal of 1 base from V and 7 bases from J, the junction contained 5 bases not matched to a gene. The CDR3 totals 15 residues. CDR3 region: CASSQVTSGFNEQFF. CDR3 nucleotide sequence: TGCGCCAGCAGCCAAGTTACTAGCGGGTTTAATGAGCAGTTCTTC.

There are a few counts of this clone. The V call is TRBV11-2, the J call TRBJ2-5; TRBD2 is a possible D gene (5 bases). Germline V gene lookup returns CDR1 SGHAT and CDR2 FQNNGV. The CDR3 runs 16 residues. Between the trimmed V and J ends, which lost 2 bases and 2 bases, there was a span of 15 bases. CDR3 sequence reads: CASSLMEASRQETQYF. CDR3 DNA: TGTGCCAGCAGCTTAATGGAGGCTTCCCGGCAAGAGACCCAGTACTTC.

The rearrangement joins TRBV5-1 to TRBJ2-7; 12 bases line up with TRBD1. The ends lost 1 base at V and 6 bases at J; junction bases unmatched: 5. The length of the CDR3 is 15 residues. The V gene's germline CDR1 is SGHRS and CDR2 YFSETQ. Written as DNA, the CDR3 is TGCGCCAGCAGCTTGTTTGGGACAGGGGGCGCCGAGCAGTACTTC. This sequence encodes CASSLFGTGGAEQYF. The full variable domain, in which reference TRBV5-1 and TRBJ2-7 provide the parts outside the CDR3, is KAGVTQTPRYLIKTRGQQVTLSCSPISGHRSVSWYQQTPGQGLQFLFEYFSETQRNKGNFPGRFSGRQFSNSRSEMNVSTLELGDSALYLCASSLFGTGGAEQYFGPGTRLTVT.

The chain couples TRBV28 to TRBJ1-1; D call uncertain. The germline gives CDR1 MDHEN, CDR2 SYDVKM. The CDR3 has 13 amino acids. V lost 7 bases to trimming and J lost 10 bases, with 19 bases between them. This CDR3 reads CASTYDPPRGAFF. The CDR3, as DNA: TGTGCCAGCACCTATGACCCCCCCAGAGGAGCTTTCTTT.

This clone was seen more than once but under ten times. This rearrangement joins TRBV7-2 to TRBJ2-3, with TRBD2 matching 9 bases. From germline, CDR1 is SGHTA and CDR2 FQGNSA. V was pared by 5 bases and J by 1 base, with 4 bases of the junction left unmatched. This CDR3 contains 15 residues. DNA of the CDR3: TGTGCCAGCAGCACCAGGACTAGCGGCACAGATACGCAGTATTTT. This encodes CASSTRTSGTDTQYF.

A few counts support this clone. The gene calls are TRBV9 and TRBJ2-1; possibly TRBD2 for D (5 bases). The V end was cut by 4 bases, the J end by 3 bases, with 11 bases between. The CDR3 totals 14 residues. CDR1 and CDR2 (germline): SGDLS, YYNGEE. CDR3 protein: CASSRGLDYNEQFF. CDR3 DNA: TGTGCCAGCAGCCGCGGACTGGACTACAATGAGCAGTTCTTC. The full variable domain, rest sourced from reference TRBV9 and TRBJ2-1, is DSGVTQTPKHLITATGQRVTLRCSPRSGDLSVYWYQQSLDQGLQFLIQYYNGEERAKGNILERFSAQQFPDLHSELNLSSLELGDSALYFCASSRGLDYNEQFFGPGTRLTVL.

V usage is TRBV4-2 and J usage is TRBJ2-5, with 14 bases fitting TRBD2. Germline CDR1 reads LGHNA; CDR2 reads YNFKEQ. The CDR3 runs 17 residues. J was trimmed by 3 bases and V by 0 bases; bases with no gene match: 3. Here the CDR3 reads CASSQDRGLAGEETQYF. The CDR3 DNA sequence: TGTGCCAGCAGCCAAGATAGGGGACTAGCGGGAGAAGAGACCCAGTACTTC.

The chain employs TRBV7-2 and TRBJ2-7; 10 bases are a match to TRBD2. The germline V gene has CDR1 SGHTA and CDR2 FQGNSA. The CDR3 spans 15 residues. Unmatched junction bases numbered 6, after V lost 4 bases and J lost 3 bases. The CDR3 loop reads CASSSTSGPYYEQYF. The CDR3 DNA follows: TGTGCCAGCAGCTCGACTAGCGGGCCTTACTACGAGCAGTACTTC.

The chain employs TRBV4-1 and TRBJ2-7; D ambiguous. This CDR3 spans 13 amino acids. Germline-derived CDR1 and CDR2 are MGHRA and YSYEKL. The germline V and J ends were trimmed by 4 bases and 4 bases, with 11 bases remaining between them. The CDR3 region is CASSPFHGYEQYF. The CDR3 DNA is TGCGCCAGCAGCCCCTTCCACGGGTACGAGCAGTACTTC.

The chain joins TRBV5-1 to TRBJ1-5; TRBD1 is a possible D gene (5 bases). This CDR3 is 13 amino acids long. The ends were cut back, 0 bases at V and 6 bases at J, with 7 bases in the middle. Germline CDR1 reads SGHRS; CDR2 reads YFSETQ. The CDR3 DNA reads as TGCGCCAGCAGCTTGGAAGGGGTTCAGCCCCAGCATTTT. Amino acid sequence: CASSLEGVQPQHF.